This TCR beta chain is drawn from a study of early T cells in non-severe SARS-CoV-2 infection. For the study at large: The input, bulk RNA from unsorted whole blood, was sequenced, and chains were unpaired.

MiXCR was run by TCRdb on the 5' RACE reads, yielding one entry per CDR3 protein. This sample carries 75,000 to 90,000 distinct CDR3 sequences, 5.5% to 7.5% of them seen once, and the ten largest clones take roughly 7.8%. The CDR3 has 17 amino acids. Germline CDR1 SGDLS, CDR2 YYNGEE. V lost 0 bases and J 4 bases, leaving 16 bases between the germline ends. Sequenced: whole blood. J is TRBJ1-4 and V is TRBV9; tentative D call: TRBD1 (5 bases). The sequence was obtained from an adult who was a healthcare worker with PCR-confirmed SARS-CoV-2 infection or an uninfected control (not recorded which). CDR3 residues: CASSVGSGYGSNEKLFF. CDR3 sequence (DNA): TGTGCCAGCAGCGTAGGTTCAGGGTACGGAAGTAATGAAAAACTGTTTTTT.